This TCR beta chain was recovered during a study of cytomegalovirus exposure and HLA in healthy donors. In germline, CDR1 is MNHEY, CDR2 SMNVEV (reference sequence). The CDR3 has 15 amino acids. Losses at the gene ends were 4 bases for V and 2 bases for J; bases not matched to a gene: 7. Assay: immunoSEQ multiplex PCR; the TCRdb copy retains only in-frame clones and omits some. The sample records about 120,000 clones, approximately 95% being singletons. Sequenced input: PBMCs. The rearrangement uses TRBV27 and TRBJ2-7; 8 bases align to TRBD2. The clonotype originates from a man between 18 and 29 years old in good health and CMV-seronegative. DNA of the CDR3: TGTGCCAGCAGTTCTGGGGGAGCGGGGGCCTACGAGCAGTACTTC. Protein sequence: CASSSGGAGAYEQYF.